A single sample is the source of the 7 T cell receptor beta chains below, sequenced in a study of T cell changes during pregnancy in multiple sclerosis. The data were produced by immunoSEQ multiplex PCR, yet TCRdb's version contains in-frame clones alone and is incomplete. The sample has under 30,000 clones, 75% to 90% seen once. The source was CD4+ T cells from peripheral blood mononuclear cells, collected in the first trimester of pregnancy. Source of these receptors: a female donor in good health, enrolled as a control in a pregnancy study.

The CDR3 DNA reads TGCGCCAGCCAAGTGGGGACAGGGGATAACTATGGCTACACCTTC. Protein: CASQVGTGDNYGYTF. This chain uses TRBV5-1 with TRBJ1-2, with TRBD1 matching over 10 bases. The V segment lost 7 bases and the J segment 1 base; nucleotides outside the gene matches: 7. CDR3 length: 15 residues. Germline-derived CDR1 and CDR2 are SGHRS and YFSETQ.

In this sample, this clone turned up once. This chain links TRBV4-1 with TRBJ2-2, with TRBD2 identical over 13 bases. The V segment lost 2 bases and the J segment 4 bases; nucleotides outside the gene matches: 4. The CDR3 length is 17 residues. CDR1 and CDR2 from the germline V gene are MGHRA and YSYEKL. CDR3 sequence (DNA): TGCGCCAGCAGCCAAACTAGCGGGGGGGCCGGCACCGGGGAGCTGTTTTTT. Translating gives CASSQTSGGAGTGELFF.

The chain combines TRBV29-1 with TRBJ2-2; TRBD1 matches at 11 bases. J gave up 4 bases and V 6 bases, and 4 bases lay outside the gene matches. Germline assignment: CDR1 SQVTM and CDR2 ANQGSEA. The CDR3 runs to 14 residues. The CDR3 sequence is CSVGTGGGTGELFF. CDR3 bases: TGCAGCGTGGGGACAGGGGGAGGCACCGGGGAGCTGTTTTTT.

The chain couples TRBV9 to TRBJ2-2; a possible D gene is TRBD2 (6 bases). This CDR3 is 13 amino acids long. From germline, CDR1 is SGDLS and CDR2 YYNGEE. V shed 5 bases and J shed 5 bases, with 10 bases lying between them. The CDR3 loop is CASSAGRTGELFF. CDR3 DNA sequence: TGTGCCAGCAGTGCGGGGAGGACCGGGGAGCTGTTTTTT. Full variable domain (remainder filled in from reference TRBV9 and TRBJ2-2): DSGVTQTPKHLITATGQRVTLRCSPRSGDLSVYWYQQSLDQGLQFLIQYYNGEERAKGNILERFSAQQFPDLHSELNLSSLELGDSALYFCASSAGRTGELFFGEGSRLTVL.

The genes are TRBV28 and TRBJ1-4; 10 nucleotides match TRBD1. V was clipped by 5 bases and J by 5 bases; unmatched bases: 5. The CDR3 runs 15 residues. CDR1 and CDR2 from the germline V gene are MDHEN and SYDVKM. The CDR3 DNA sequence: TGTGCCAGCAGTAAACGGACAGGGGGGAATGAAAAACTGTTTTTT. Protein: CASSKRTGGNEKLFF.

The chain has TRBV5-4 and TRBJ1-6; TRBD1 matches 11 bases. Per the germline V gene, CDR1 is SGHNT and CDR2 is YYREEE (reference sequence). The CDR3 totals 16 residues. The J segment lost 10 bases and the V segment lost 3 bases, leaving 9 bases of the junction unmatched. For the CDR3, the DNA is TGTGCCAGCAGCTCGGGTGCCGGGACAGGGGGATCACCCCTCCACTTT. This encodes CASSSGAGTGGSPLHF.

This clone appeared a single time. This chain links TRBV2 with TRBJ2-7; 10 bases map to TRBD1. The V segment lost 9 bases and the J segment 6 bases; nucleotides outside the gene matches: 17. CDR3 length equals 16 residues. Germline V gene data show CDR1 as SNHLY and CDR2 as FYNNEI. DNA for the CDR3: TGTGCCAGTTCCGCGATTTCGGACAGGGGGGTGTTCGAGCAGTACTTC. Its translation: CASSAISDRGVFEQYF.